This T cell receptor beta chain derives from a study of tumor-infiltrating lymphocytes in localized non-small cell lung cancer. With 2 bases removed from V and 0 bases from J, the gap between germline ends came to 11 bases. This CDR3 has 15 amino acids. Germline loops: CDR1 MDHEN, CDR2 SYDVKM. Assay used: immunoSEQ multiplex PCR; TCRdb lists only in-frame clones, some missing. The profile shows some 13,000 clones, about 71% of them singletons. Sequences were obtained from uninvolved lung tissue not adjacent to the tumor. This sequence originates from a human donor with non-small cell lung cancer. V gene TRBV28 combines with J gene TRBJ2-7; TRBD1 might be the D (6 bases). The CDR3 DNA reads TGTGCCAGCAGTTTAAGGGGGACCCGCTCCTACGAGCAGTACGTC. Encoded protein: CASSLRGTRSYEQYV.